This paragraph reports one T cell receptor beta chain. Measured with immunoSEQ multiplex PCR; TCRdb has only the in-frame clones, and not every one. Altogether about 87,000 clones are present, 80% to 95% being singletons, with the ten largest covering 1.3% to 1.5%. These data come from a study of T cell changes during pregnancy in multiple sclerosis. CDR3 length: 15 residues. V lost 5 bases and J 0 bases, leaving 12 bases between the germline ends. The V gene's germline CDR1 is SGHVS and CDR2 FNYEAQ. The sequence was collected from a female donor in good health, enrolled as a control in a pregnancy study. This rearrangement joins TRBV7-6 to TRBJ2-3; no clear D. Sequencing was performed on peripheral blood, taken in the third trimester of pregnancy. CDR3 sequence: CASSLRRPSTDTQYF. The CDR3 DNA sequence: TGTGCCAGCAGCCTAAGGAGACCTAGCACAGATACGCAGTATTTT. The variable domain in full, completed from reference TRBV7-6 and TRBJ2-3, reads GAGVSQSPRYKVTKRGQDVALRCDPISGHVSLYWYRQALGQGPEFLTYFNYEAQQDKSGLPNDRFSAERPEGSISTLTIQRTEQRDSAMYRCASSLRRPSTDTQYFGPGTRLTVL.